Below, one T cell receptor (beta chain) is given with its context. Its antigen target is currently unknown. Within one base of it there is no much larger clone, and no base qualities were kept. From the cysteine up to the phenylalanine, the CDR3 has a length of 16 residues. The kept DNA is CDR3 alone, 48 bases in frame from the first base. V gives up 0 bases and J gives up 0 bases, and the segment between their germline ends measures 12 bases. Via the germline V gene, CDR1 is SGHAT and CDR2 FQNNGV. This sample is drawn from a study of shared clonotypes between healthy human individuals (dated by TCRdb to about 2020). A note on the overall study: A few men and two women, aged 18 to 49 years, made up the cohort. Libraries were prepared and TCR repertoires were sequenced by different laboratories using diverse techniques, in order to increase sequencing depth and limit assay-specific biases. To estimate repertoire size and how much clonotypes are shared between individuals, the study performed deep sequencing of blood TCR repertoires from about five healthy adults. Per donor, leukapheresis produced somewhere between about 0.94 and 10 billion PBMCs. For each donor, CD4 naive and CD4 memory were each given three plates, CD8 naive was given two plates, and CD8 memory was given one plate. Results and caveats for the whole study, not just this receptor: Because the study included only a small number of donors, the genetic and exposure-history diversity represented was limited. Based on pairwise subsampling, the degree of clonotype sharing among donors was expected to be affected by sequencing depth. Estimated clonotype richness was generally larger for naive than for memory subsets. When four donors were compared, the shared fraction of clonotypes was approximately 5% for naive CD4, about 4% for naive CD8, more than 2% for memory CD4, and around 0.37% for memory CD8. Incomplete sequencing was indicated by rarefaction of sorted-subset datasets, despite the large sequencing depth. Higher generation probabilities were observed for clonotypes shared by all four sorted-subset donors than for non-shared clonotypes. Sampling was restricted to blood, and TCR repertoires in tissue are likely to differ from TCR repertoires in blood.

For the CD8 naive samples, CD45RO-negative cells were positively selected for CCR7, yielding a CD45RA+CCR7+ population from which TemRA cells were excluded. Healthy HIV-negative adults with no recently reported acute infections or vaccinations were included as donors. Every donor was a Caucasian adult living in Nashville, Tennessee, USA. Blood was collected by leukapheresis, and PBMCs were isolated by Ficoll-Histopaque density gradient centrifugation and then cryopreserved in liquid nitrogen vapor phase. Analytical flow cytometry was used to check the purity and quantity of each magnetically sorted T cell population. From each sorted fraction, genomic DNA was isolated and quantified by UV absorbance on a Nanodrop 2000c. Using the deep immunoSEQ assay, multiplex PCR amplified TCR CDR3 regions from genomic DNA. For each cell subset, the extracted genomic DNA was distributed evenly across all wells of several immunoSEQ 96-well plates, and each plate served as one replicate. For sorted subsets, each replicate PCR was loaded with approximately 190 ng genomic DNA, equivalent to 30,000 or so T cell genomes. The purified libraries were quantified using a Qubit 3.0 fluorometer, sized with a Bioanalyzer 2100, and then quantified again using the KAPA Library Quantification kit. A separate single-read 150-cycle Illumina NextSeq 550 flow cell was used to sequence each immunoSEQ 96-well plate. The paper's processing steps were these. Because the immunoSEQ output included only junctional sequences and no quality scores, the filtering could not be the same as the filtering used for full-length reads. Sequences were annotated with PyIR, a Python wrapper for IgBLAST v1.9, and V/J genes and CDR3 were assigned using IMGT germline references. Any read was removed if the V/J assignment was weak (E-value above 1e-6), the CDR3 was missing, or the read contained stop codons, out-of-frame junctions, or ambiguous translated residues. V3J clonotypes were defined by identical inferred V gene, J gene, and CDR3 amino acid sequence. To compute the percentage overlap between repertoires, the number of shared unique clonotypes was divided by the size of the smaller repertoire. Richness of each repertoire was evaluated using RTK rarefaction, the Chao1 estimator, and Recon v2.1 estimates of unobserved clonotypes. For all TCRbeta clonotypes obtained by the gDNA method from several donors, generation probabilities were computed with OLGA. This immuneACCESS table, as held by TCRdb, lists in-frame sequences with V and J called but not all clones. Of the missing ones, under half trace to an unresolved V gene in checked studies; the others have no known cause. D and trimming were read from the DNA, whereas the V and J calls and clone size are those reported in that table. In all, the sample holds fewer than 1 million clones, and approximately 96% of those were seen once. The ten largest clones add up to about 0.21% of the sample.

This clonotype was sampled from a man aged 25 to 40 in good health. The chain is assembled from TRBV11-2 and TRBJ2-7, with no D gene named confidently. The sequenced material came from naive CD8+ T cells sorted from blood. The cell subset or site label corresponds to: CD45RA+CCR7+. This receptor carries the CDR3 CASSLEEIYSSYEQYF. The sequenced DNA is TGTGCCAGCAGCTTAGAGGAGATCTATAGCTCCTACGAGCAGTACTTC.